The clone carrying this T cell receptor (beta chain) was counted ten times or more. Germline CDR1 reads LGHNA; CDR2 reads YNFKEQ. The V and J ends lost 1 base and 6 bases respectively, with 6 bases between them. The CDR3 is 12 amino acids. TCRdb used MiXCR to reprocess the RT-PCR reads, holding one entry per CDR3 protein. The sample carries almost 700,000 distinct CDR3 sequences, 14% recorded once. The chain is built from TRBV4-2 and TRBJ1-2; D not certain. The receptor comes from a female donor in good health, serving as a healthy control. Sequenced: memory CD4+ T cells from blood. The CDR3 bases are TGTGCCAGCAGCCAAGGGGCGGATGGCTACACCTTC. Its protein product is CASSQGADGYTF.